The entry that follows covers one TCR beta chain sequence. Its antigen is undetermined. The sample comes from a study of vaccination effects on CD4 cells after COVID-19. TCRdb keeps only in-frame clones here, not all; method: immunoSEQ multiplex PCR. The data hold about 64,000 clones, with 55% to 75% observed a single time. Isolation of CD4+ T cells took place after less than 12 days of culture. The receptor was isolated from a human donor who had a prior SARS-CoV-2 infection. Here the sequenced sample was CD4+ T cells from PBMCs cultured without peptide, taken before COVID-19 vaccination.

CDR3 sequence reads: CASSLTGTSGKQYF. In DNA, the CDR3 is TGTGCCAGCAGCTTGACCGGGACTAGCGGGAAGCAGTACTTC. The chain links TRBV5-6 to TRBJ2-7, with 13 bases fitting TRBD2. Per the germline V gene, CDR1 is SGHDT and CDR2 is YYEEEE. V was pared by 1 base and J by 8 bases, with 3 bases of the junction left unmatched. The CDR3 loop spans 14 amino acids.